These 21 T cell receptor beta chains were all obtained from the same sample, sequenced in a study of cytotoxic CD8 clonotypes in ibrutinib-treated CLL. Produced via immunoSEQ multiplex PCR; TCRdb's table is partial and in-frame only. The sample includes 65,000 to 85,000 clones, approximately 82% of them seen just once. The sample here was PBMCs, taken after 24 months of ibrutinib treatment. These TCRs come from a human donor with chronic lymphocytic leukemia.

V gene TRBV4-2 combines with J gene TRBJ2-1; 11 bases fit TRBD2. Germline V gene data show CDR1 as LGHNA and CDR2 as YNFKEQ. With V trimmed by 1 base and J by 7 bases, 3 bases remained unmatched. The CDR3 runs 15 residues. The CDR3 DNA reads TGTGCCAGCAGCCAAGGACTAGCGGGATTTAATGAGCAGTTCTTC. This codes for CASSQGLAGFNEQFF.

The chain recombines TRBV28 with TRBJ2-1, with 14 bases matching TRBD2. The CDR3 sequence is 19 residues long. With V trimmed by 4 bases and J by 4 bases, 12 bases remained unmatched. Germline V lookup: CDR1 MDHEN, CDR2 SYDVKM. The CDR3 region is CASSSQAGLAGGRYNEQFF. DNA of the CDR3: TGTGCCAGCAGTTCCCAGGCCGGACTAGCGGGGGGACGTTACAATGAGCAGTTCTTC. Variable domain in full (rest from reference TRBV28 and TRBJ2-1): DVKVTQSSRYLVKRTGEKVFLECVQDMDHENMFWYRQDPGLGLRLIYFSYDVKMKEKGDIPEGYSVSREKKERFSLILESASTNQTSMYLCASSSQAGLAGGRYNEQFFGPGTRLTVL.

The chain carries TRBV7-2 and TRBJ2-3, with TRBD2 matching over 8 bases. CDR3 length: 14 amino acids. V dropped 5 bases and J dropped 6; count of bases not matched to a gene: 7. Germline V lookup: CDR1 SGHTA, CDR2 FQGNSA. DNA of the CDR3: TGTGCCAGCAGCCTGGGACTAGGCTCGGATACGCAGTATTTT. Protein: CASSLGLGSDTQYF.

The chain links TRBV14 to TRBJ2-2; D is undetermined. V was trimmed by 2 bases and J by 4 bases, leaving 8 bases between them. This CDR3 has 14 amino acids. From germline, CDR1 is SGHDN and CDR2 FVKESK. CDR3 sequence (DNA): TGTGCCAGCAGCCAAAAGTTTACCACCGGGGAGCTGTTTTTT. Translating gives CASSQKFTTGELFF.

Written as DNA, the CDR3 is TGTGCCAGAACAAACCGGTTGGGGAGCCGCCCCTACGAGCAGTACTTC. Translation: CARTNRLGSRPYEQYF. The chain recombines TRBV21-1 with TRBJ2-7; TRBD2 is taken as the D call from the table, unchecked against the DNA. TRBV21-1 represents a pseudogene. This CDR3 is built from 16 residues.

A few counts support this clone. This rearrangement joins TRBV5-5 to TRBJ2-7, with 10 bases that match TRBD1. CDR3 length equals 15 residues. V shed 3 bases, J shed 2 bases, and the junction held 5 bases outside the gene matches. Germline V gene lookup returns CDR1 SGHKS and CDR2 YYEKEE (reference sequence). The CDR3 nucleotides are TGTGCCAGCAGCTCGGACGGGACAGGGGCCTACGAGCAGTACTTC. This encodes CASSSDGTGAYEQYF.

The V call is TRBV6-5, the J call TRBJ2-1; 10 bases are shared with TRBD2. The CDR3 runs to 15 residues. Germline CDR1 and CDR2: MNHEY and SVGAGI. V lost 6 bases and J lost 7; bases outside the gene matches: 9. CDR3 in amino acids: CASRNPGLARNEQFF. The CDR3 DNA sequence: TGTGCCAGCAGGAATCCGGGACTAGCGAGAAATGAGCAGTTCTTC.

This chain links TRBV9 with TRBJ2-3; D is unclear. CDR1 SGDLS and CDR2 YYNGEE come from the germline V gene. Between the trimmed V and J ends, which lost 0 bases and 3 bases, there was a span of 11 bases. The CDR3 contains 15 residues. This CDR3 is CASSVVVVCTDTQYF. For the CDR3, the DNA is TGTGCCAGCAGCGTAGTGGTGGTATGTACAGATACGCAGTATTTT.

This clone was seen only a few times. The chain links TRBV29-1 to TRBJ2-7, with 7 bases fitting TRBD2. The germline V gene encodes CDR1 SQVTM and CDR2 ANQGSEA. The V segment lost 5 bases and the J segment 3 bases; nucleotides outside the gene matches: 4. The CDR3 is 12 amino acids. In DNA, the CDR3 is TGCAGCGTTTCTAGCGGCCTCTACGAGCAGTACTTC. This encodes CSVSSGLYEQYF.

The count of this clone is one. This sequence joins TRBV10-1 and TRBJ2-7; D gene uncertain. The CDR3 consists of 13 residues. The V and J ends lost 0 bases and 5 bases respectively, with 8 bases between them. From germline, CDR1 is WNHNN and CDR2 SYGVQD (reference sequence). The CDR3 region has the DNA TGCGCCAGCAGTGAGTCCGGTACCAACGAGCAGTACTTC. Translating it yields CASSESGTNEQYF.

The rearrangement links TRBV19 to TRBJ2-1; 13 bases line up with TRBD2. V was clipped by 10 bases and J by 9 bases; unmatched bases: 12. The CDR3 runs 15 residues. CDR1 and CDR2 from the germline V gene are LNHDA and SQIVND (reference sequence). The CDR3 sequence: CATKTTSGRRSEQFF. In DNA form, the CDR3 reads TGTGCCACCAAAACGACTAGCGGGAGGAGGAGTGAGCAGTTCTTC. The full variable domain, with the rest looked up from reference TRBV19 and TRBJ2-1, is DGGITQSPKYLFRKEGQNVTLSCEQNLNHDAMYWYRQDPGQGLRLIYYSQIVNDFQKGDIAEGYSVSREKKESFPLTVTSAQKNPTAFYLCATKTTSGRRSEQFFGPGTRLTVL.

The chain is built from TRBV10-3 and TRBJ1-5, with 9 bases identical to TRBD1. V shed 3 bases, J shed 5 bases, and the junction held 8 bases outside the gene matches. Germline assignment: CDR1 ENHRY and CDR2 SYGVKD. This CDR3 comprises 16 residues. This CDR3 reads CAISETGGLGYQPQHF. In nucleotides, the CDR3 is TGTGCCATCAGTGAAACAGGGGGCTTAGGCTATCAGCCCCAGCATTTT.

In this sample, this clone turned up a few times. V and J are TRBV27 and TRBJ1-1, with a tentative D call TRBD1 (5 bases). V was clipped by 3 bases and J by 4 bases, with 9 bases between them. Germline values: CDR1 MNHEY, CDR2 SMNVEV (reference sequence). The CDR3 is 13 amino acids. In DNA form, the CDR3 reads TGTGCCAGCAGTTTTAGTGGGGGCACTGAAGCTTTCTTT. This codes for CASSFSGGTEAFF.

This chain links TRBV27 with TRBJ1-1, with TRBD1 matching 8 bases. The V and J ends lost 6 bases and 7 bases, in that order; junction bases with no gene match: 7. This CDR3 comprises 13 residues. Germline V CDR1 and CDR2: MNHEY, SMNVEV (reference sequence). CDR3 nucleotides: TGTGCCAGCAGGTCGACAGGGGCGGTTGAAGCTTTCTTT. It codes for CASRSTGAVEAFF.

The chain is built from TRBV9 and TRBJ2-3; TRBD2 matches 8 bases. This CDR3 spans 15 amino acids. Germline-derived CDR1 and CDR2 are SGDLS and YYNGEE. With 5 bases clipped from V and 6 bases from J, the junction kept 11 bases outside the gene matches. The CDR3 coding sequence is TGTGCCAGCAGTTCAAGAGCGGGAGACGCGGATACGCAGTATTTT. Residues: CASSSRAGDADTQYF.

This chain joins TRBV2 and TRBJ1-1; D gene ambiguous. CDR1 SNHLY and CDR2 FYNNEI come from the germline V gene. V lost 3 bases, J lost 0 bases, and 8 bases lay in between. The CDR3 loop spans 14 amino acids. The CDR3 nucleotides are TGTGCCAGCAGTGAGGCGGACTTGAACACTGAAGCTTTCTTT. It specifies CASSEADLNTEAFF.

The J gene is TRBJ2-7, the V gene TRBV6-5, with D uncertain. From germline, CDR1 is MNHEY and CDR2 SVGAGI. V was clipped by 0 bases and J by 7 bases, with 7 bases between them. CDR3 length: 12 amino acids. For the CDR3, the DNA is TGTGCCAGCAGTTACTCAGGGTTTGAGCAGTACTTC. Protein sequence: CASSYSGFEQYF.

This chain links TRBV6-1 with TRBJ2-2; TRBD1 aligns across 7 bases. The CDR3 contains 15 residues. The germline gives CDR1 MNHNS, CDR2 SASEGT. The J segment lost 0 bases and the V segment lost 4 bases, leaving 2 bases of the junction unmatched. Here the CDR3 DNA reads TGTGCCAGCAGTGGGGGGACAGCGAACACCGGGGAGCTGTTTTTT. As protein: CASSGGTANTGELFF.

This clone was found once. V and J are TRBV7-9 and TRBJ2-7, with 11 bases fitting TRBD2. The ends lost 5 bases at V and 4 bases at J; junction bases unmatched: 10. Germline lookup yields CDR1 SEHNR and CDR2 FQNEAQ (reference sequence). CDR3 size: 16 residues. For the CDR3, the DNA is TGTGCCAGCAGCGCCTCCGTCGCTAGCGGGAGGTACGAGCAGTACTTC. Translation gives CASSASVASGRYEQYF.

This rearrangement joins TRBV28 to TRBJ2-2; 8 bases align to TRBD2. The CDR3 has 15 residues. Germline V gives CDR1 MDHEN, CDR2 SYDVKM. The V and J ends lost 5 bases and 5 bases, in that order; junction bases with no gene match: 7. For the CDR3, the DNA is TGTGCCAGCAGTAGCGGGAGAACTGCAACCGGGGAGCTGTTTTTT. Protein: CASSSGRTATGELFF.

This chain links TRBV28 with TRBJ1-5; unclear D gene. The V end was cut by 3 bases, the J end by 4 bases, with 7 bases between. The CDR3 totals 13 residues. Germline V gene data show CDR1 as MDHEN and CDR2 as SYDVKM. The CDR3 DNA follows: TGTGCCAGCAGTTTGTGGGGAAATCAGCCCCAGCATTTT. Protein: CASSLWGNQPQHF.